The table lists the clone carrying this T cell receptor beta chain with a count of one. These data originate in a study of CD8 T cells in Susac syndrome. A quantity of about 0.5 to 1 ug RNA underwent reverse transcription using random hexamers. Multiplex immunoSEQ PCR targeted 54 Vbeta and 13 Jbeta TCR beta segments. TCRdb recomputed calls from the immunoSEQ multiplex PCR reads with MiXCR, one row per CDR3 protein. Among approximately 150,000 distinct CDR3 sequences listed, approximately 94% were seen once. Looked up from germline, CDR1 is DFQATT and CDR2 is SNEGSKA (reference sequence). Trimming left V 6 bases short and J 3 bases short, with 18 bases between. This CDR3 has 14 amino acids.

The sequencing sample was made of CD4+ T cells from PBMCs. J is TRBJ2-7 and V is TRBV20-1; D gene ambiguous. This TCR came from a human donor with Susac syndrome. As DNA, the CDR3 is TGCAGTGCCATAAGACAATACTTGATCTACGAGCAGTACTTC. Its protein is CSAIRQYLIYEQYF.